A selection of T cell receptor beta chains follows, all from one sample in a study of blood T cell repertoires in COVID-19. The assay was immunoSEQ multiplex PCR, and TCRdb's table has in-frame clones only and misses some. The table shows about 120,000 clones, with 60% to 80% occurring only once. The material sequenced was peripheral blood. The receptors here all came from a man in his sixties with acute or convalescent COVID-19. The CDR3 runs from the conserved cysteine through the conserved F or W. The D gene is left open where the match is weak. Not every row has a clone size; where given, it reads once, few, many or a size class.

>TRBV5-6|TRBJ2-3|17|NA|TRBD2
CASSLSGIAGGSYTQYF
TGTGCCAGCAGCCTCAGTGGTATAGCGGGGGGGTCATATACGCAGTATTTT
>TRBV4-1|TRBJ2-7|15|NA|TRBD2
CASSRGLAGAYEQYF
TGCGCCAGCAGCCGAGGACTAGCGGGGGCCTACGAGCAGTACTTC
>TRBV5-6|TRBJ1-4|14|few|NA
CASSFRQANEKLFF
TGTGCCAGCAGCTTTCGACAAGCTAATGAAAAACTGTTTTTT
>TRBV6-1|TRBJ2-3|16|NA|NA
CASSDGGHLSTDTQYF
TGTGCCAGCAGTGATGGGGGACACCTTAGCACAGATACGCAGTATTTT
>TRBV28|TRBJ2-5|18|few|TRBD2
CASSREERLAGLQETQYF
TGTGCCAGCAGTCGAGAAGAGAGACTAGCGGGACTTCAAGAGACCCAGTACTTC
>TRBV24-1|TRBJ2-2|15|NA|TRBD1
CATSDPRTGNGELFF
TGTGCCACCAGTGACCCCCGGACAGGGAACGGGGAGCTGTTTTTT
>TRBV5-4|TRBJ2-3|16|NA|TRBD2
CASSFRLAGTTDTQYF
TGTGCCAGCAGCTTCAGGCTAGCGGGGACTACAGATACGCAGTATTTT
>TRBV5-6|TRBJ2-2|18|once|NA
CASSLERARKWNTGELFF
TGTGCCAGCAGCCTGGAGAGAGCCCGAAAATGGAACACCGGGGAGCTGTTTTTT
>TRBV5-6|TRBJ1-4|17|NA|NA
CASSLAVLGRTNEKLFF
TGTGCCAGCAGCTTGGCTGTTCTGGGGCGGACTAATGAAAAACTGTTTTTT
>TRBV7-3|TRBJ2-3|15|NA|TRBD2
CASSPQRGDTDTQYF
TGTGCCAGCAGCCCCCAGCGGGGGGACACAGATACGCAGTATTTT
>TRBV5-1|TRBJ1-1|14|NA|TRBD1
CASSRTGINTEAFF
TGCGCCAGCAGCAGGACAGGGATTAACACTGAAGCTTTCTTT
>TRBV25-1|TRBJ1-1|16|NA|NA
CASSEVGSGTHGEAFF
TGTGCCAGCAGTGAGGTGGGAAGCGGCACCCATGGTGAAGCTTTCTTT
>TRBV5-1|TRBJ2-2|18|NA|TRBD2
CASSLPGLAGPNTGELFF
TGCGCCAGCAGCTTGCCGGGACTAGCGGGACCTAACACCGGGGAGCTGTTTTTT
>TRBV7-8|TRBJ2-1|17|NA|TRBD2
CASSDRAGGRPHNEQFF
TGTGCCAGCAGCGACAGGGCGGGAGGGCGTCCCCACAATGAGCAGTTCTTC
>TRBV11-2|TRBJ1-4|14|few|NA
CASSLRAGDEKLFF
TGTGCCAGCAGCTTAAGGGCAGGGGATGAAAAACTGTTTTTT
>TRBV30|TRBJ2-7|12|NA|TRBD2
CACTSGVGEQYF
TGTGCCTGCACTAGCGGGGTAGGTGAGCAGTACTTC
>TRBV3-1/TRBV3-2|TRBJ2-1|14|NA|NA
CASSQDGTGDEQFF
TGTGCCAGCAGCCAAGATGGCACCGGGGATGAGCAGTTCTTC
>TRBV5-1|TRBJ1-1|14|NA|NA
CASSSNPGDTEAFF
TGCGCCAGCAGCTCCAATCCAGGGGACACTGAAGCTTTCTTT
>TRBV4-2|TRBJ2-3|14|NA|TRBD2
CASTPRGGPDTQYF
TGTGCCAGCACGCCCCGGGGGGGCCCAGATACGCAGTATTTT
>TRBV27|TRBJ2-3|16|NA|TRBD2
CASSSLAGGLTDTQYF
TGTGCCAGCAGTTCCTTAGCGGGAGGGCTTACAGATACGCAGTATTTT
>TRBV6-4|TRBJ1-2|15|NA|TRBD1
CASSDRDRGPYGYTF
TGTGCCAGCAGTGACCGGGACAGGGGGCCGTATGGCTACACCTTC
>TRBV4-1|TRBJ1-1|20|NA|TRBD1
CASSRTRDRGFYGYGTEAFF
TGCGCCAGCAGCCGTACCCGGGACAGGGGGTTTTACGGATATGGAACTGAAGCTTTCTTT
>TRBV5-1|TRBJ1-1|16|once|TRBD1
CASSLGNRGVSTEAFF
TGCGCCAGCAGCTTGGGAAACAGGGGGGTGAGCACTGAAGCTTTCTTT